Presented here are 20 T cell receptor beta chains from one specimen sequenced in a study of cytomegalovirus exposure and HLA in healthy donors. The primer mix had 60 Vbeta and 13 Jbeta primers. Profiling relied on immunoSEQ multiplex PCR, and the TCRdb table lists in-frame clones only, not all of them. The sample comprises about 98,000 clones, less than 85% of which are singletons, and 2.6% rests with the top ten. The sequenced sample was PBMCs. These TCRs come from a man aged 35-49 years in good health and CMV-seronegative.

This chain connects TRBV2 to TRBJ1-1; 7 bases align to TRBD1. The CDR3 contains 15 residues. Germline assignment: CDR1 SNHLY and CDR2 FYNNEI. V shed 7 bases, J shed 1 base, and the junction held 9 bases outside the gene matches. The CDR3 protein is CASTPWTGSNTEAFF. CDR3 DNA sequence: TGTGCCAGCACGCCCTGGACAGGATCGAACACTGAAGCTTTCTTT.

Only one count was recorded for this clone. This rearrangement joins TRBV5-1 to TRBJ1-4; D uncertain. V lost 2 bases, J lost 8 bases, and 10 bases lay in between. Germline loops: CDR1 SGHRS, CDR2 YFSETQ. This CDR3 region has 13 residues. The CDR3 region is CASSFQANEKLFF. CDR3 nucleotide sequence: TGCGCCAGCAGCTTCCAGGCAAACGAAAAACTGTTTTTT.

A few counts support this clone. The V and J genes are TRBV6-4 and TRBJ2-3; D possibly corresponds to TRBD2 (5 bases). The germline V gene encodes CDR1 MRHNA and CDR2 SNTAGT. The ends were cut back, 6 bases at V and 1 base at J, with 14 bases in the middle. This CDR3 region has 15 residues. CDR3 DNA sequence: TGTGCCAGCAGCGAAGGGAGCGGTGGCACAGATACGCAGTATTTT. It codes for CASSEGSGGTDTQYF.

The V gene is TRBV6-5, the J gene TRBJ2-5, with D uncertain. Germline CDR1 and CDR2: MNHEY and SVGAGI. Trimming removed 2 bases from V and 5 bases from J, with 9 bases in between. This CDR3 has 13 residues. The CDR3 spells CASSYHGRETQYF. Here the CDR3 DNA reads TGTGCCAGCAGTTACCACGGTCGCGAGACCCAGTACTTC.

The table lists this clone with a count of one. A junction boundary mismatches the germline segment, possibly from a read error. This sequence joins TRBV7-7 and TRBJ2-1, with TRBD2 identical over 15 bases. The germline gives CDR1 SSHAT, CDR2 FNYEAQ (reference sequence). The CDR3 spans 15 residues. The CDR3 reads CASSRTSGGGNEQFF. The CDR3 region has the DNA TGTGCTAGCAGCAGGACTAGCGGGGGGGGAAATGAGCAGTTCTTC.

This clone was observed a handful of times. This chain links TRBV7-9 with TRBJ1-3; TRBD1 aligns across 8 bases. The ends lost 5 bases at V and 1 base at J; junction bases unmatched: 10. The CDR3 is made up of 17 amino acids. Germline values: CDR1 SEHNR, CDR2 FQNEAQ (reference sequence). The CDR3 region is CASSRPRTGISGNTIYF. CDR3 sequence (DNA): TGTGCCAGCAGCCGTCCTAGGACAGGGATTTCTGGAAACACCATATATTTT. Complete variable domain (other parts from reference TRBV7-9 and TRBJ1-3): DTGVSQNPRHKITKRGQNVTFRCDPISEHNRLYWYRQTLGQGPEFLTYFQNEAQLEKSRLLSDRFSAERPKGSFSTLEIQRTEQGDSAMYLCASSRPRTGISGNTIYFGEGSWLTVV.

This clone was found a few times. The chain couples TRBV19 to TRBJ2-7; 8 bases are shared with TRBD1. J gave up 4 bases and V 5 bases, and 7 bases lay outside the gene matches. The germline gives CDR1 LNHDA, CDR2 SQIVND (reference sequence). This CDR3 comprises 14 residues. CDR3 in amino acids: CASSPTRGLYEQYF. CDR3 sequence (DNA): TGTGCCAGTAGTCCGACCAGGGGGCTTTACGAGCAGTACTTC.

DNA of the CDR3: TGTGCCAGCAGCGCCACAGGGTATGGCTACACCTTC. It is translated as CASSATGYGYTF. This sequence joins TRBV7-2 and TRBJ1-2; D is perhaps TRBD1 (6 bases). Per germline, CDR1 SGHTA and CDR2 FQGNSA. This CDR3 is 12 amino acids long. Trimming pared 5 bases from V and 5 bases from J, leaving 9 bases between.

CDR3: CASSYEGSNYGYTF. In DNA form, the CDR3 reads TGTGCCAGCAGTTACGAGGGTTCCAACTATGGCTACACCTTC. This chain uses TRBV6-5 with TRBJ1-2; D not certain. The CDR3 has 14 amino acids. V was cut by 2 bases and J by 2 bases, with 9 bases left in between. The germline V gene encodes CDR1 MNHEY and CDR2 SVGAGI.

The V call is TRBV7-8, the J call TRBJ1-2; 7 bases are shared with TRBD1. Germline CDR1 is SGHVS and CDR2 is FQNEAQ. Losses at the gene ends were 4 bases for V and 8 bases for J; bases not matched to a gene: 10. The CDR3 extends over 14 amino acids. The CDR3 sequence: CASSSRGRVGGYTF. The CDR3 nucleotides are TGTGCCAGCAGCTCCAGGGGGAGAGTCGGGGGCTACACCTTC. The full variable domain, in which reference TRBV7-8 and TRBJ1-2 provide the parts outside the CDR3, is GAGVSQSPRYKVAKRGQDVALRCDPISGHVSLFWYQQALGQGPEFLTYFQNEAQLDKSGLPSDRFFAERPEGSVSTLKIQRTQQEDSAVYLCASSSRGRVGGYTFGSGTRLTVV.

The chain couples TRBV15 to TRBJ2-3; 9 nucleotides agree with TRBD2. The CDR3 is made up of 14 amino acids. V lost 6 bases, J lost 6 bases, and 7 bases stayed unmatched. The V gene's germline CDR1 is LNHNV and CDR2 YYDKDF (reference sequence). DNA for the CDR3: TGTGCCACCAGGGTGCGGGGGGGCGGGGATACGCAGTATTTT. Amino acid sequence: CATRVRGGGDTQYF.

The V call is TRBV5-5, the J call TRBJ2-2; 9 bases match TRBD1. The CDR3 covers 16 residues. With 4 bases clipped from V and 4 bases from J, the junction kept 8 bases outside the gene matches. Germline-derived CDR1 and CDR2 are SGHKS and YYEKEE (reference sequence). CDR3 nucleotides: TGTGCCAGCAGCGAGGGACAGGGTCGGGTCACCGGGGAGCTGTTTTTT. As protein: CASSEGQGRVTGELFF. Filled out from reference TRBV5-5 and TRBJ2-2, the complete variable domain reads DAGVTQSPTHLIKTRGQQVTLRCSPISGHKSVSWYQQVLGQGPQFIFQYYEKEERGRGNFPDRFSARQFPNYSSELNVNALLLGDSALYLCASSEGQGRVTGELFFGEGSRLTVL.

This clone was detected only a few times. V and J are TRBV5-1 and TRBJ1-3, with D unclear. Germline CDR1 and CDR2: SGHRS and YFSETQ. The CDR3 length is 16 residues. The germline V and J ends were trimmed by 0 bases and 0 bases, with 10 bases remaining between them. CDR3 DNA: TGCGCCAGCAGCTTGGGGTCAGTCTCCTCTGGAAACACCATATATTTT. Amino acid sequence: CASSLGSVSSGNTIYF.

This sequence joins TRBV19 and TRBJ1-2; 10 bases are a match to TRBD1. The CDR3 is 15 residues long. V shed 3 bases and J 8 bases; nucleotides not matched to a gene: 9. Germline V gives CDR1 LNHDA, CDR2 SQIVND (reference sequence). CDR3 sequence (DNA): TGTGCCAGTAGTATCGCTCCGGGACAGGGGACGGGCTACACCTTC. Protein product: CASSIAPGQGTGYTF.

CDR3 residues: CASRQGIEQYF. CDR3 nucleotide sequence: TGTGCCAGCAGACAGGGGATCGAGCAGTACTTC. The chain joins TRBV19 to TRBJ2-7, with 8 bases that match TRBD1. The V gene's germline CDR1 is LNHDA and CDR2 SQIVND (reference sequence). Trimming cost V 9 bases and J 6 bases; bases outside gene matches: 4. The CDR3 totals 11 residues.

This chain links TRBV6-6 with TRBJ1-6; 8 bases match TRBD1. The length of the CDR3 is 13 residues. With V trimmed by 6 bases and J by 7 bases, 2 bases remained unmatched. Germline CDR1 MNHNY, CDR2 SVGAGI (reference sequence). This CDR3 reads CASSGQGNSPLHF. The CDR3, as DNA: TGTGCCAGCAGCGGACAGGGAAATTCACCCCTCCACTTT.

The chain links TRBV10-3 to TRBJ2-1; D is perhaps TRBD2 (5 bases). Germline V gives CDR1 ENHRY, CDR2 SYGVKD. V was clipped by 7 bases and J by 9 bases, with 13 bases between them. CDR3 length: 12 amino acids. This CDR3 reads CAINLKSGEQFF. For the CDR3, the DNA is TGTGCCATCAATCTGAAGAGCGGTGAGCAGTTCTTC.

The rearrangement uses TRBV5-4 and TRBJ2-7; tentatively, D is TRBD1 (5 bases). This CDR3 has 14 amino acids. Trimming shortened V by 0 bases and J by 0 bases, and 7 bases separated the two germline ends. From germline, CDR1 is SGHNT and CDR2 YYREEE (reference sequence). DNA of the CDR3: TGTGCCAGCAGCTTGGTGGGGCTCTCCTACGAGCAGTACTTC. It specifies CASSLVGLSYEQYF.

The V call is TRBV7-2, the J call TRBJ2-7; TRBD2 might be the D (5 bases). The CDR3 loop spans 12 amino acids. V lost 5 bases, J lost 6 bases, and 11 bases lay in between. CDR1 SGHTA and CDR2 FQGNSA come from the germline V gene. CDR3 loop: CASSRLEGEQYF. CDR3 nucleotides: TGTGCCAGCAGCCGCCTAGAGGGCGAGCAGTACTTC.

The rearrangement joins TRBV19 to TRBJ1-2; 7 bases agree with TRBD1. Germline V lookup: CDR1 LNHDA, CDR2 SQIVND (reference sequence). This CDR3 is 14 amino acids long. J lost 6 bases, V lost 4 bases, and 8 bases had no gene match. CDR3 protein: CASSTSRDSDGYTF. The CDR3 nucleotides are TGTGCCAGTAGTACCTCGAGGGACAGCGATGGCTACACCTTC.